What follows are 18 T cell receptor beta chains derived from one specimen sequenced in a study of blood T cell repertoires in COVID-19. The table came from immunoSEQ multiplex PCR; TCRdb's copy has only in-frame clones and leaves some out. The profile shows approximately 82,000 clones, 81% of them singletons. Sequences were obtained from peripheral blood. Receptor source: a human donor in a cohort sampled during active COVID-19.

The genes are TRBV9 and TRBJ1-6; D is possibly TRBD1 (5 bases). Trimming removed 3 bases from V and 9 bases from J, with 16 bases in between. Germline CDR1 is SGDLS and CDR2 is YYNGEE. The CDR3 totals 15 residues. The CDR3 spells CASSAAGLGSSPLHF. The DNA of the CDR3 is TGTGCCAGCAGCGCTGCGGGACTTGGGAGTTCACCCCTCCACTTT.

The rearrangement uses TRBV5-4 and TRBJ1-2; 9 bases line up with TRBD1. The CDR3 is made up of 15 amino acids. V dropped 4 bases and J dropped 4; count of bases not matched to a gene: 8. Germline assignment: CDR1 SGHNT and CDR2 YYREEE (reference sequence). CDR3 sequence: CASSEGQGEIYGYTF. DNA for the CDR3: TGTGCCAGCAGCGAGGGACAGGGAGAAATCTATGGCTACACCTTC.

The chain links TRBV2 to TRBJ1-1; 7 nucleotides agree with TRBD1. With 1 base clipped from V and 5 bases from J, the junction kept 4 bases outside the gene matches. The CDR3 sequence is 14 residues long. Per the germline V gene, CDR1 is SNHLY and CDR2 is FYNNEI. The CDR3 loop reads CASSEGRGVTEAFF. The CDR3 DNA reads as TGTGCCAGCAGTGAAGGCAGGGGGGTTACTGAAGCTTTCTTT. Complete variable domain (other parts from reference TRBV2 and TRBJ1-1): EPEVTQTPSHQVTQMGQEVILRCVPISNHLYFYWYRQILGQKVEFLVSFYNNEISEKSEIFDDQFSVERPDGSNFTLKIRSTKLEDSAMYFCASSEGRGVTEAFFGQGTRLTVV.

This chain uses TRBV11-2 with TRBJ2-7, with a weak D call TRBD1 (6 bases). The V end lost 5 bases, the J end lost 2 bases, and 13 bases lay between the germline ends. Looked up from germline, CDR1 is SGHAT and CDR2 is FQNNGV. This CDR3 spans 14 amino acids. The CDR3 spells CASSAYREPYEQYF. The CDR3 nucleotides are TGTGCCAGCAGCGCGTACAGGGAGCCCTACGAGCAGTACTTC.

The rearrangement links TRBV5-1 to TRBJ2-1, with TRBD2 matching 7 bases. Trimming removed 4 bases from V and 6 bases from J; junction bases left unmatched: 7. The CDR3 contains 14 residues. Germline CDR1 is SGHRS and CDR2 is YFSETQ. The CDR3 is CASSRGEGPNEQFF. For the CDR3, the DNA is TGCGCCAGCAGCCGCGGGGAGGGGCCCAATGAGCAGTTCTTC.

The rearrangement joins TRBV5-8 to TRBJ1-3; maybe TRBD1 (5 bases). The V and J ends lost 0 bases and 7 bases respectively, with 11 bases between them. Germline CDR1 is SGHTS and CDR2 is YDEGEE. CDR3 size: 14 residues. Written as DNA, the CDR3 is TGTGCCAGCAGCTTGGTCTTGGAGGGGAACACCATATATTTT. As protein: CASSLVLEGNTIYF.

This chain connects TRBV18 to TRBJ2-1; 7 positions agree with TRBD2. V lost 3 bases to trimming and J lost 3 bases; unmatched junction nucleotides: 2. CDR1 and CDR2 (germline): KGHSH, LQKENI. The CDR3 loop spans 14 amino acids. This chain's CDR3 is CASSPQRGYNEQFF. As DNA, the CDR3 is TGTGCCAGCTCACCGCAGCGGGGCTACAATGAGCAGTTCTTC.

V usage is TRBV12-3 or TRBV12-4 and J usage is TRBJ1-5, with TRBD1 as a possible D gene (5 bases). CDR3 length: 13 amino acids. V was shortened by 3 bases and J by 7 bases, with 10 bases between the two germline ends. The CDR3 sequence is CASSFSKGQPQHF. CDR3 DNA sequence: TGTGCCAGCAGTTTCTCTAAGGGGCAGCCCCAGCATTTT.

The DNA of the CDR3 is TGTGCCAGCAGTGAAGACAGTTTATATGGCTACACCTTC. This encodes CASSEDSLYGYTF. The V gene is TRBV2, the J gene TRBJ1-2, with no clear D. The CDR3 extends over 13 amino acids. Trimming left V 1 base short and J 5 bases short, with 8 bases between. The germline V gene encodes CDR1 SNHLY and CDR2 FYNNEI.

This clone occurred once. This chain connects TRBV5-8 to TRBJ1-4, with a weak D call TRBD1 (5 bases). The CDR3 has 16 amino acids. Germline values: CDR1 SGHTS, CDR2 YDEGEE. Trimming left V 2 bases short and J 7 bases short, with 18 bases between. The CDR3 loop is CASSFGRGANGEKLFF. CDR3 sequence (DNA): TGTGCCAGCAGCTTCGGGAGGGGCGCAAATGGTGAAAAACTGTTTTTT.

The chain uses TRBV11-3 and TRBJ2-3; 12 bases agree with TRBD2. V lost 1 base, J lost 5 bases, and 4 bases stayed unmatched. The CDR3 covers 16 residues. CDR1 SGHNT and CDR2 YENEEA come from the germline V gene. The CDR3 loop is CASSLGLAGVQDTQYF. The CDR3 region has the DNA TGTGCCAGCAGCTTAGGACTAGCGGGGGTACAAGATACGCAGTATTTT.

This clone appeared a single time. V usage is TRBV7-8 and J usage is TRBJ1-3; unclear D gene. This CDR3 region has 16 residues. Trimming removed 0 bases at V and 4 bases at J, with 13 bases between. Per germline, CDR1 SGHVS and CDR2 FQNEAQ. CDR3 DNA sequence: TGTGCCAGCAGCTTAGCGCTAGAGCCCATCGGAAACACCATATATTTT. This gives the protein CASSLALEPIGNTIYF.

The rearrangement uses TRBV7-9 and TRBJ1-1; tentatively, D is TRBD1 (5 bases). In germline, CDR1 is SEHNR, CDR2 FQNEAQ (reference sequence). Trimming took off 5 bases at V and 4 bases at J, with 17 bases between the two ends. The CDR3 spans 15 residues. CDR3 DNA: TGTGCCAGCAGCGGAGGGGAGGCGGGGACCACTGAAGCTTTCTTT. Its protein is CASSGGEAGTTEAFF.

The genes are TRBV7-2 and TRBJ1-2; 7 bases align to TRBD1. V lost 5 bases and J lost 1; bases outside the gene matches: 4. Germline V lookup: CDR1 SGHTA, CDR2 FQGNSA. The CDR3 contains 14 residues. CDR3 in amino acids: CASSTRQGNYGYTF. The CDR3 DNA follows: TGTGCCAGCAGCACTCGACAGGGTAACTATGGCTACACCTTC.

This clone was picked up one time. The chain recombines TRBV18 with TRBJ2-7; D gene unclear. This CDR3 is 11 amino acids long. The V gene lost 3 bases and the J gene lost 2 bases, with 2 bases spanning the gap. Germline values: CDR1 KGHSH, CDR2 LQKENI. This CDR3 is CASSPAYEQYF. The CDR3 bases are TGTGCCAGCTCACCCGCCTACGAGCAGTACTTC.

This chain joins TRBV6-5 and TRBJ1-5, with D possibly being TRBD1 (6 bases). The CDR3 consists of 14 residues. Germline V gene lookup returns CDR1 MNHEY and CDR2 SVGAGI. Trimming stripped 6 bases from V and 3 bases from J, with 12 bases between. The CDR3 loop reads CASRTRGHNQPQHF. For the CDR3, the DNA is TGTGCCAGCAGGACAAGGGGACACAATCAGCCCCAGCATTTT.

The rearrangement uses TRBV2 and TRBJ2-7, with D unresolved. Trimming took 3 bases from V and 10 from J, leaving 10 bases between them. The CDR3 runs 11 residues. Germline V lookup: CDR1 SNHLY, CDR2 FYNNEI. DNA for the CDR3: TGTGCCAGCAGTGAGTCGCGGCCTCAGTACTTC. Translated, it gives CASSESRPQYF.

The V call is TRBV11-2, the J call TRBJ1-2, with 8 bases that match TRBD1. The CDR3 sequence is 15 residues long. In germline, CDR1 is SGHAT, CDR2 FQNNGV. The trim removed 5 bases at V and 0 bases at J, leaving 5 bases unmatched. The CDR3 spells CASSRWTGPNYGYTF. The CDR3 nucleotides read TGTGCCAGCAGCCGATGGACAGGGCCTAACTATGGCTACACCTTC.